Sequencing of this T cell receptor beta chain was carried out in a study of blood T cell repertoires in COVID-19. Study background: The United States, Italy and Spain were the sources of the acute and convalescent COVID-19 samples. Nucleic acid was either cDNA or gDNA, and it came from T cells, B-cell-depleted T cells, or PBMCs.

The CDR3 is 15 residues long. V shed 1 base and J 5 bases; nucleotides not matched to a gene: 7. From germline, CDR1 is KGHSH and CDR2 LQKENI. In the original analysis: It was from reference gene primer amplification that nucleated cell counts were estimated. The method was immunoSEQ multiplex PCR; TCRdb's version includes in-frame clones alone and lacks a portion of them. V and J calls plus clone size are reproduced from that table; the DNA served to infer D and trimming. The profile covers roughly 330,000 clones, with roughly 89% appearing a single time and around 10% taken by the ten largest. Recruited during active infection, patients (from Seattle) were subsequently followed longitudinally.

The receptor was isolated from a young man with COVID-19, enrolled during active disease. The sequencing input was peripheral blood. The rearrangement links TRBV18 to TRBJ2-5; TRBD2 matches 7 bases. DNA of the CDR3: TGTGCCAGCTCACCACGGAGCGGGGTCGGTGAGACCCAGTACTTC. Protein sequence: CASSPRSGVGETQYF.